The text below deals with one T cell receptor (beta chain). Its antigen is not known. This sample stems from a study of CD8+CD57+ T cells in acquired aplastic anemia. In the study overall: DNA from sorted CD4+ and CD8+ cells averaged roughly 3.4 ug.

Patients chosen for sequencing had shown CD8+CD57+ cell expansion by flow cytometry. It was genomic DNA that served as the template for profiling TCR beta VDJ and CDR3. TCRdb passed the reads through MiXCR, listing each CDR3 protein once. Altogether 220,000 or so distinct CDR3 sequences are present, 65% being singletons, with the ten largest covering about 60%. Study-level findings and limits: Patients and controls turned out to have more than 25 CD8+ CDR3 sequences in common. Patients and controls were not found to differ significantly in CD8+ Simpson's diversity.

The TCR originated in a human donor with aplastic anemia. The sample comprised sorted CD4+, CD8+, or CD8+CD57+ T cells (not recorded which) from PBMCs.

The CDR3: CASSEYGGWEQFF. The DNA for the CDR3 is TGTGCCAGCAGTGAATATGGCGGCTGGGAGCAGTTCTTC. V and J are TRBV25-1 and TRBJ2-1; no definite D call. The length of the CDR3 is 13 residues. Germline V gene lookup returns CDR1 MGHDK and CDR2 SYGVNS. The V end lost 0 bases, the J end lost 10 bases, and 10 bases lay between the germline ends.